One and the same sample provided the 2 T cell receptor beta chains below, sequenced in a study of blood T cell repertoires in COVID-19. The assay was immunoSEQ multiplex PCR, and TCRdb's table has in-frame clones only and misses some. The profile covers approximately 290,000 clones, with 85% to 90% appearing a single time and 11% taken by the ten largest. Sequenced input: peripheral blood. These receptors originate from a woman aged 25-40 years with COVID-19, enrolled during active disease.

The chain recombines TRBV15 with TRBJ2-3; possibly TRBD1 for D (6 bases). CDR1 and CDR2 from the germline V gene are LNHNV and YYDKDF (reference sequence). Trimming shortened V by 1 base and J by 2 bases, and 13 bases separated the two germline ends. The CDR3 totals 16 residues. CDR3 amino acids: CATSRGGDKYTDTQYF. DNA of the CDR3: TGTGCCACCAGCAGAGGTGGGGACAAGTACACAGATACGCAGTATTTT.

The genes are TRBV4-1 and TRBJ1-1, with TRBD1 as a possible D gene (5 bases). This CDR3 is built from 14 residues. Germline V gene data show CDR1 as MGHRA and CDR2 as YSYEKL. Trimming shortened V by 3 bases and J by 3 bases, and 11 bases separated the two germline ends. This CDR3 is CASSQVTGYTEAFF. The CDR3 nucleotides are TGCGCCAGCAGCCAGGTTACAGGATACACTGAAGCTTTCTTT.